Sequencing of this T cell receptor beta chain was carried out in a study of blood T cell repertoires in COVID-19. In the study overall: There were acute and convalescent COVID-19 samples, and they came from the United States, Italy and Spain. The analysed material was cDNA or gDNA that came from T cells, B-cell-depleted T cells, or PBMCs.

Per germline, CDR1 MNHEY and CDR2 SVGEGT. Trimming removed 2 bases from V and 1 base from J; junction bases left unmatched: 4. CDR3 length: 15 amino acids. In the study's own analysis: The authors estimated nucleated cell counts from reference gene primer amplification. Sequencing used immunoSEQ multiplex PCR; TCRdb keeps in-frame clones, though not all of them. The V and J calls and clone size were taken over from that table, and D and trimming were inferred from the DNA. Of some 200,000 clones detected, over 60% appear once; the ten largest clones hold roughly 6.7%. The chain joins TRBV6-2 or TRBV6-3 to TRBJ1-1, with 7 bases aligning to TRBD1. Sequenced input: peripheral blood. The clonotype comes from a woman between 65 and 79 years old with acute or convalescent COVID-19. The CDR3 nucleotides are TGTGCCAGCAGTTACCCCGGGACAGAGAACACTGAAGCTTTCTTT. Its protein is CASSYPGTENTEAFF.